The present T cell receptor (beta chain) was sequenced within a study of T cell responses to AZD1222 COVID-19 vaccine. Findings of the study overall: White British people made up most donors, females outnumbered males, and clonal diversity was possibly underestimated.

As regards this clone: What it recognizes is unknown.

Data came from immunoSEQ multiplex PCR; TCRdb stores just in-frame clones and leaves some out. The sample consists of approximately 140,000 clones, 85% to 90% of them appearing once. Looked up from germline, CDR1 is MNHEY and CDR2 is SMNVEV (reference sequence). The CDR3 is 15 amino acids. The V and J ends lost 8 bases and 4 bases, in that order; junction bases with no gene match: 12. The sequence came from an adult in good health. The chain carries TRBV27 and TRBJ1-2; 8 bases map to TRBD1. The starting material was peripheral blood, obtained on day 0 of AZD1222 vaccination. CDR3 loop: CASGTGNRGAYGYTF. The CDR3 nucleotides are TGTGCCAGCGGGACCGGGAACAGGGGGGCCTATGGCTACACCTTC.